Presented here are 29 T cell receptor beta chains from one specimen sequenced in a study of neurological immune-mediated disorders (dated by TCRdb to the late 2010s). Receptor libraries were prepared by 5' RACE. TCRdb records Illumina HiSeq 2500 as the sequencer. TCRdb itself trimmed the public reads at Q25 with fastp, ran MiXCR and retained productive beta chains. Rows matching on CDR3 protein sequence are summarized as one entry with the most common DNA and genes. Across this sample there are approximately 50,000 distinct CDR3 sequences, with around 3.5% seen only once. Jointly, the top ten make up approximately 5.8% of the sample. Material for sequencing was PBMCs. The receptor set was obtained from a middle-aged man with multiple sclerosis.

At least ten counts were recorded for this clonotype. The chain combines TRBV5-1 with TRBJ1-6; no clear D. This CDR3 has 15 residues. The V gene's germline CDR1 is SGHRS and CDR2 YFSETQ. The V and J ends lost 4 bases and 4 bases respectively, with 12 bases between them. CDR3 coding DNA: TGCGCCAGCAGCCCTGAGGGAAGGTATAATTCACCCCTCCACTTT. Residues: CASSPEGRYNSPLHF.

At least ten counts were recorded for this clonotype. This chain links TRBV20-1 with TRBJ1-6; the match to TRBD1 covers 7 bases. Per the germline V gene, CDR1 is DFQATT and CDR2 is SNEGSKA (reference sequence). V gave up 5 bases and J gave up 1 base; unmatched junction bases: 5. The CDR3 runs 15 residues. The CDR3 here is CSALGQDSYNSPLHF. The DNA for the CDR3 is TGCAGTGCTCTAGGACAGGATTCCTATAATTCACCCCTCCACTTT.

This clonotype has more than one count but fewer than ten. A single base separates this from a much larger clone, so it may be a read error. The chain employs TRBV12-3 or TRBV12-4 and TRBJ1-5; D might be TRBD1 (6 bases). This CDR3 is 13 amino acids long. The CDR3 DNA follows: TGTGCCAGCAGTCGACAGGAGGATCAGCCCCAGAATTTT. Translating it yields CASSRQEDQPQNF.

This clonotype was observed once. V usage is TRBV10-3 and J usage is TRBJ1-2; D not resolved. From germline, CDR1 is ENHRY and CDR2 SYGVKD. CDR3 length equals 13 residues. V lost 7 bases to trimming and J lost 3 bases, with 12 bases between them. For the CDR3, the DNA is TGTGCCATCAATGAAAAGGGAGACTATGGCTACACCTTC. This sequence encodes CAINEKGDYGYTF.

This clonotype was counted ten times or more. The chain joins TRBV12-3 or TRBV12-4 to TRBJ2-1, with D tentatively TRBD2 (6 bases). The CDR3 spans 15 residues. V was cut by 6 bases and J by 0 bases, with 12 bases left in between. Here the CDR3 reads CASREEGSSYNEQFF. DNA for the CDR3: TGTGCCAGCAGGGAGGAGGGGAGCTCCTACAATGAGCAGTTCTTC.

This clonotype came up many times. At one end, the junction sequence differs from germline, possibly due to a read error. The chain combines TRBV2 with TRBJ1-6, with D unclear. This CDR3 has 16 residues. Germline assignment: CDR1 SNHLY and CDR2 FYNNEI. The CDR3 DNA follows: TGTGCCAGCAGTGAAGCGTTGCGGAGGGTTGGGTCACCCCTCAACTTT. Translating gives CASSEALRRVGSPLNF.

For the CDR3, the DNA is TGCAGTGCGCAAATAAATGAAAAACTGTTTTTT. It translates to CSAQINEKLFF. The chain uses TRBV20-1 and TRBJ1-4; D is unclear. Germline V gene data show CDR1 as DFQATT and CDR2 as SNEGSKA (reference sequence). The CDR3 sequence is 11 residues long. Trimming stripped 6 bases from V and 5 bases from J, with 7 bases between.

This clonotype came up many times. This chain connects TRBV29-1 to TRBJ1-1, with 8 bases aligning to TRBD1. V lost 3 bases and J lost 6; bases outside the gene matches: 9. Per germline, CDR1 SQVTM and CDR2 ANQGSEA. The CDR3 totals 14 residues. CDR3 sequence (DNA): TGCAGCGTTGATCTCGGACAGGGTGTTGCTGAAGCTTTCTTT. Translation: CSVDLGQGVAEAFF.

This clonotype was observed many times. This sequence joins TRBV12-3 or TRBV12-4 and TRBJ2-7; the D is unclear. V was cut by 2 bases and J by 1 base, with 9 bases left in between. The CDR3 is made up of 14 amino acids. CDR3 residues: CASSLREDSYEQYF. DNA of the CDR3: TGTGCCAGCAGTTTAAGAGAGGATTCCTACGAGCAGTACTTC.

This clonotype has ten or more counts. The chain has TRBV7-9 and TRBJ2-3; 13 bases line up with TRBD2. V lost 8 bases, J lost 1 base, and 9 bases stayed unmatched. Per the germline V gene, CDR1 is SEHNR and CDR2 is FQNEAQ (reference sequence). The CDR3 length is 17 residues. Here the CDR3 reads CASRTSGGAGGTDTQYF. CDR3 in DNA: TGTGCCAGCCGAACTAGCGGGGGGGCTGGGGGCACAGATACGCAGTATTTT.

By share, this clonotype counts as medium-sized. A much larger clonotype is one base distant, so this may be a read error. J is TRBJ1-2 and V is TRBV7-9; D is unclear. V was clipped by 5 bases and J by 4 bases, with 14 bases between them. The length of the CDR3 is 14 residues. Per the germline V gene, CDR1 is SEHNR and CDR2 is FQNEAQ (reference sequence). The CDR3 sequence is CASSRQTLVYGYTF. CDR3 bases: TGTGCCAGCAGCCGGCAAACCTTGGTCTATGGCTACACCTTC.

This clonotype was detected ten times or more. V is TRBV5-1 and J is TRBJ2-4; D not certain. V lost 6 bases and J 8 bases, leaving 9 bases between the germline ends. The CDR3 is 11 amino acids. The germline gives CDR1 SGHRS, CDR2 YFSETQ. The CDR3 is CASMGRDIQYF. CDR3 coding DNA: TGCGCCAGCATGGGTAGAGACATTCAGTACTTC.

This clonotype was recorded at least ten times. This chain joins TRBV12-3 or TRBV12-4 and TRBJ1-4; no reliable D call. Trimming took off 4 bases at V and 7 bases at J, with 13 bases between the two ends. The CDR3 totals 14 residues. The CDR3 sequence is CASSSHRVSEKLFF. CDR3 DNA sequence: TGTGCCAGCAGTTCCCACCGGGTTAGTGAAAAACTGTTTTTT.

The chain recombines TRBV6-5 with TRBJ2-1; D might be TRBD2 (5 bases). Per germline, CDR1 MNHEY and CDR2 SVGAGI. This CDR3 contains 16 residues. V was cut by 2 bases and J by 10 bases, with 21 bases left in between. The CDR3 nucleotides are TGTGCCAGCAGTTACCCTCCGGGAAAGCGAGTTGGAGAGCAGTTCTTC. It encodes CASSYPPGKRVGEQFF.

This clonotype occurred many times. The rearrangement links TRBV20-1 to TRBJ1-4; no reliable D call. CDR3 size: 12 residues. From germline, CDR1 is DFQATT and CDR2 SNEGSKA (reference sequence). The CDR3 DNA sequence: TGCAGCTACAGATCAACTAATGAAAAACTGTTTTTT. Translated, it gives CSYRSTNEKLFF.

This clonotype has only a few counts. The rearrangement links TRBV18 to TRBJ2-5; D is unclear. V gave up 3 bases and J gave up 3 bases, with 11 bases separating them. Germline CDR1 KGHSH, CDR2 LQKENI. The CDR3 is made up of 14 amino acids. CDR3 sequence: CASSPSSYEETQYF. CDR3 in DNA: TGTGCCAGCTCACCTTCCTCTTACGAAGAGACCCAGTACTTC.

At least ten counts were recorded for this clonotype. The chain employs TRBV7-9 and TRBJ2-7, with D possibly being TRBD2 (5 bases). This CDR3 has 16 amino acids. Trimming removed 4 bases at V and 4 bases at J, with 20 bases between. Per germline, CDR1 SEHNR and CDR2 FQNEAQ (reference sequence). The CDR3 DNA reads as TGTGCCAGCAGCTCATCGCCGGACTCTCATGGGTACGAGCAGTACTTC. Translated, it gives CASSSSPDSHGYEQYF.

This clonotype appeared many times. The CDR3 bases are TGTGCCAGCAGTGATTCACCATTTCAGCCCCAGCATTTT. This encodes CASSDSPFQPQHF. J is TRBJ1-5 and V is TRBV6-1, with no clear D. The CDR3 sequence is 13 residues long. The V and J ends lost 3 bases and 6 bases respectively, with 9 bases between them. Germline lookup yields CDR1 MNHNS and CDR2 SASEGT.

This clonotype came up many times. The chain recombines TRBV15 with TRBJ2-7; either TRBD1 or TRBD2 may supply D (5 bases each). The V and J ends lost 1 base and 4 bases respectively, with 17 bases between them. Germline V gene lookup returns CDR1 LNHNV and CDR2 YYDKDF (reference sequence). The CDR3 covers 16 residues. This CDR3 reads CATSRVLGTKLYEQYF. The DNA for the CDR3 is TGTGCCACCAGCAGAGTATTAGGGACGAAGCTTTACGAGCAGTACTTC.

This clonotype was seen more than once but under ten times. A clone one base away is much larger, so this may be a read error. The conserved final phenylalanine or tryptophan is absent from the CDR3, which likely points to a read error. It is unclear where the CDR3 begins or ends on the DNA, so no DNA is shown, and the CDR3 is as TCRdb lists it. The CDR3 sequence: CSAPGSKYY. The chain links TRBV20-1 to TRBJ2-7; the tabulated D call, TRBD2, remains unverified against the DNA. The CDR3 is made up of 9 amino acids, end residues included. From germline, CDR1 is DFQATT and CDR2 SNEGSKA (reference sequence).

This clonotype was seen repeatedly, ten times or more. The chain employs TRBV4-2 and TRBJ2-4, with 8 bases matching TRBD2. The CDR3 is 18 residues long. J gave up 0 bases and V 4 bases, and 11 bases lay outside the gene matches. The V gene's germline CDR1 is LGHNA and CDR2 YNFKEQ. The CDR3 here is CASSRSPPGGVAKNIQYF. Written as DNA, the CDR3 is TGTGCCAGCAGCCGCAGCCCGCCCGGGGGGGTAGCCAAAAACATTCAGTACTTC.

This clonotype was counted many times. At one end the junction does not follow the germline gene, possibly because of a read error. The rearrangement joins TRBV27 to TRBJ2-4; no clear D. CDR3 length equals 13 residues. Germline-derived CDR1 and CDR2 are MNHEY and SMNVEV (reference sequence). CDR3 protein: CASSPRIQNVQYF. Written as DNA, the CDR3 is TGTGCCAGCAGTCCCCGTATACAAAACGTTCAGTACTTC.

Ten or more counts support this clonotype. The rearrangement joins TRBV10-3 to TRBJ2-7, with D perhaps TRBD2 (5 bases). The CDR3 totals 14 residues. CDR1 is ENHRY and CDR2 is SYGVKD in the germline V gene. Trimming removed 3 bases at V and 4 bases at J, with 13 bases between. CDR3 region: CAISETYPGYEQYF. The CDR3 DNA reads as TGTGCCATCAGTGAAACTTATCCGGGGTACGAGCAGTACTTC.

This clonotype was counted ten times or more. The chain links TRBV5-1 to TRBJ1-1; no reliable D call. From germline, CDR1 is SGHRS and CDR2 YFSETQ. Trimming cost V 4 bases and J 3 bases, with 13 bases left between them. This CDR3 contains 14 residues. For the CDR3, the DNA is TGCGCCAGCAGCCCTCGACGTCGGGACACTGAAGCTTTCTTT. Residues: CASSPRRRDTEAFF.

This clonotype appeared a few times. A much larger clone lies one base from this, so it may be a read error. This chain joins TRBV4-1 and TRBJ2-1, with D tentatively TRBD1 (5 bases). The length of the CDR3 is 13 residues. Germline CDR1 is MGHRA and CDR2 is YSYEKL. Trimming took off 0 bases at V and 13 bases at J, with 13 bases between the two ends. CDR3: CASSQDIRDGQFF. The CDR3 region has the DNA TGCGCCAGCAGCCAAGATATCAGGGATGGCCAGTTCTTC.

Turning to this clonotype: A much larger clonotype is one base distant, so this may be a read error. The CDR3 sequence is CSARVLEGSSYNSPLNF. The CDR3 nucleotides are TGCAGTGCTAGGGTCTTGGAGGGAAGCTCCTATAATTCACCCCTCAACTTT. The genes are TRBV20-1 and TRBJ1-6, with no clear D. CDR3 size: 17 residues. CDR1 and CDR2 from the germline V gene are DFQATT and SNEGSKA (reference sequence).

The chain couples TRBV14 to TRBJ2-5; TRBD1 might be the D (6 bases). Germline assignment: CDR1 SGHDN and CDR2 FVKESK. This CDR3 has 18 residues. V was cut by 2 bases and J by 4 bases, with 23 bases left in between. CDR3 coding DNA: TGTGCCAGCAGCCAACCGCAGGTTACAGGGAATTGGCGAGAGACCCAGTACTTC. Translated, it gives CASSQPQVTGNWRETQYF.

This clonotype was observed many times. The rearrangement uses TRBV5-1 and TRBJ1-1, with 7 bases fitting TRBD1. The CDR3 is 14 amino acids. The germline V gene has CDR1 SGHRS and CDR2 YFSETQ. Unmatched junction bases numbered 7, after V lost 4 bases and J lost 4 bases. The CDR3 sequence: CASSGGQEGTEAFF. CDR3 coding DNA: TGCGCCAGCAGCGGCGGACAGGAGGGCACTGAAGCTTTCTTT.

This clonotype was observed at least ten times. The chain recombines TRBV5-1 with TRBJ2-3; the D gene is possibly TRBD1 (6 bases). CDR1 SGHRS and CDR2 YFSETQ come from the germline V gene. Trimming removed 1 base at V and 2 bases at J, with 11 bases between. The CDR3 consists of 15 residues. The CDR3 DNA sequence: TGCGCCAGCAGCTTGCAGGGGCAGGCCACAGATACGCAGTATTTT. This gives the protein CASSLQGQATDTQYF.